Below are 14 T cell receptor beta chains sequenced from a single sample in a study of T cell repertoires in cytomegalovirus infection (dated by TCRdb to about 2019). The reads were generated on an Illumina HiSeq 1500. TCRdb itself trimmed the public reads at Q25 with fastp, ran MiXCR and retained productive beta chains. Each CDR3 protein gets just one entry, which takes the most common genes and DNA from the rows behind it. This sample gives 650,000 to 900,000 distinct CDR3 sequences in total; approximately 32% of them show up just once. The top ten clonotypes cover 9.5% to 15% of the sample. The treatment or condition tag for this specimen amounts to: in vitro stimulation with specific CMV peptide epitopes to enrich CMV-specific T cells. These TCRs' antigens remain unknown. This material consisted of cultured CD8+ T cells from PBMCs, taken from culture after CMV antigen stimulation. The source of these receptors is a human donor in good health (CMV status not recorded). Some clones in this sample may be carry-over from other donors' samples.

Details on this clonotype: The junction shows a germline mismatch at one end, possibly a read error. The V call is TRBV12-3 or TRBV12-4, the J call TRBJ2-7; D tentatively reads TRBD1 or TRBD2 (5 bases each). The CDR3 is 17 residues long. The CDR3 loop reads CASSSRGASMSSDEQYF. The CDR3 DNA is TGTGCCAGCAGTTCCCGGGGCGCCAGTATGTCCTCCGACGAGCAGTACTTC.

This clonotype was recorded a few times. The chain combines TRBV7-6 with TRBJ2-1; D may be TRBD1 (5 bases). The CDR3 totals 14 residues. Germline values: CDR1 SGHVS, CDR2 FNYEAQ. V was pared by 3 bases and J by 15 bases, with 21 bases between. The CDR3 here is CASSLGSVGDLRFF. The CDR3 DNA is TGTGCCAGCAGCTTGGGCTCGGTAGGGGATCTTCGGTTCTTC.

This chain joins TRBV5-4 and TRBJ2-5; 7 bases fit TRBD1. After removal of 0 bases from V and 5 bases from J, the junction contained 7 bases not matched to a gene. The CDR3 loop spans 15 amino acids. Per germline, CDR1 SGHNT and CDR2 YYREEE (reference sequence). CDR3 DNA: TGTGCCAGCAGCTTGGGTAATACAGGGGACGAGACCCAGTACTTC. Translation gives CASSLGNTGDETQYF. Full variable domain (rest looked up from reference TRBV5-4 and TRBJ2-5): ETGVTQSPTHLIKTRGQQVTLRCSSQSGHNTVSWYQQALGQGPQFIFQYYREEENGRGNFPPRFSGLQFPNYSSELNVNALELDDSALYLCASSLGNTGDETQYFGPGTRLLVL.

This clonotype was detected a few times. This chain joins TRBV7-3 and TRBJ2-1, with TRBD2 identical over 8 bases. The CDR3 length is 17 residues. The germline CDR1 and CDR2 sequences are SGHTA and FQGTGA. V gave up 4 bases and J gave up 8 bases; unmatched junction bases: 16. CDR3 residues: CASSSHSGGGPLDEQFF. The CDR3 DNA reads as TGTGCCAGCAGCTCTCATTCGGGGGGGGGACCCCTCGATGAGCAGTTCTTC.

This clonotype came up a few times. The chain recombines TRBV20-1 with TRBJ1-1; 7 bases fit TRBD1. V lost 6 bases and J lost 5; bases outside the gene matches: 9. This CDR3 region has 13 residues. Germline CDR1 reads DFQATT; CDR2 reads SNEGSKA (reference sequence). In DNA, the CDR3 is TGCAGTGCCCCGACAGGGTTCGAAACTGAAGCTTTCTTT. This sequence encodes CSAPTGFETEAFF.

V usage is TRBV7-6 and J usage is TRBJ2-3, with D uncertain. The V and J ends lost 6 bases and 2 bases respectively, with 9 bases between them. Germline V lookup: CDR1 SGHVS, CDR2 FNYEAQ. The CDR3 is 13 residues long. The CDR3 DNA sequence: TGTGCCAGCAGTATAGGTCCCACAGATACGCAGTATTTT. It is translated as CASSIGPTDTQYF.

V and J are TRBV7-9 and TRBJ2-2; 8 bases match TRBD1. V dropped 6 bases and J dropped 11; count of bases not matched to a gene: 14. The CDR3 has 15 amino acids. Germline V gene sequence: CDR1 SEHNR, CDR2 FQNEAQ (reference sequence). DNA of the CDR3: TGTGCCAGCAGACCCGGGACAGGACTTCAATTAGAGCTGTTTTTT. Its translation: CASRPGTGLQLELFF.

This clonotype was picked up many times. Germline and junction disagree at one end, which may indicate a read error. The CDR3 DNA is TGTGCTAGCAGCTTAGAACTAGCGGGGGCAAGCTCCTACAATGAGCAGTTCTTC. Protein product: CASSLELAGASSYNEQFF. V gene TRBV7-7 combines with J gene TRBJ2-1, with TRBD2 matching over 11 bases. The CDR3 totals 18 residues. Germline CDR1 SSHAT, CDR2 FNYEAQ (reference sequence).

This clonotype was picked up a small number of times. This chain joins TRBV27 and TRBJ1-1; D call uncertain. V lost 7 bases, J lost 6 bases, and 18 bases lay in between. Germline-derived CDR1 and CDR2 are MNHEY and SMNVEV (reference sequence). This CDR3 region has 14 residues. The CDR3 sequence: CASIGRFEGAEAFF. The CDR3 DNA is TGTGCCAGCATTGGGCGTTTCGAGGGTGCTGAAGCTTTCTTT.

This rearrangement joins TRBV5-6 to TRBJ2-5, with 7 bases matching TRBD1. V was pared by 0 bases and J by 4 bases, with 3 bases of the junction left unmatched. The germline CDR1 and CDR2 sequences are SGHDT and YYEEEE. The CDR3 runs to 14 residues. The CDR3 sequence is CASSLAPGGETQYF. In nucleotides, the CDR3 is TGTGCCAGCAGCTTGGCCCCAGGGGGAGAGACCCAGTACTTC.

This sequence joins TRBV7-6 and TRBJ2-7; 7 nucleotides match TRBD1. The CDR3 extends over 14 amino acids. The junction had 5 bases not matched to a gene; V was cut back by 4 bases and J by 2 bases. CDR1 and CDR2 (germline): SGHVS, FNYEAQ. In DNA, the CDR3 is TGTGCCAGCAGCTCTCGGCAGGGGGCCTACGAGCAGTACTTC. It codes for CASSSRQGAYEQYF.

The chain is built from TRBV29-1 and TRBJ1-2; D is undetermined. The germline V gene encodes CDR1 SQVTM and CDR2 ANQGSEA. Trimming shortened V by 6 bases and J by 4 bases, and 21 bases separated the two germline ends. This CDR3 comprises 15 residues. The CDR3 bases are TGCAGCGTATACTCGGCGGCAGAGAAATCCTATGGCTACACCTTC. Protein product: CSVYSAAEKSYGYTF. Variable domain in full (rest from reference TRBV29-1 and TRBJ1-2): SAVISQKPSRDICQRGTSLTIQCQVDSQVTMMFWYRQQPGQSLTLIATANQGSEATYESGFVIDKFPISRPNLTFSTLTVSNMSPEDSSIYLCSVYSAAEKSYGYTFGSGTRLTVV.

The J gene is TRBJ2-1, the V gene TRBV6-1; D unclear. V lost 3 bases and J 0 bases, leaving 6 bases between the germline ends. Germline assignment: CDR1 MNHNS and CDR2 SASEGT. CDR3 size: 14 residues. Here the CDR3 reads CASSDPPSYNEQFF. For the CDR3, the DNA is TGTGCCAGCAGTGACCCTCCCTCCTACAATGAGCAGTTCTTC.

The chain links TRBV12-3 or TRBV12-4 to TRBJ1-3; 7 bases agree with TRBD1. The CDR3 is 15 residues long. The ends lost 1 base at V and 3 bases at J; junction bases unmatched: 3. The CDR3 DNA follows: TGTGCCAGCAGTTTAGGGGGGACAGTTGGAAACACCATATATTTT. Its translation: CASSLGGTVGNTIYF.